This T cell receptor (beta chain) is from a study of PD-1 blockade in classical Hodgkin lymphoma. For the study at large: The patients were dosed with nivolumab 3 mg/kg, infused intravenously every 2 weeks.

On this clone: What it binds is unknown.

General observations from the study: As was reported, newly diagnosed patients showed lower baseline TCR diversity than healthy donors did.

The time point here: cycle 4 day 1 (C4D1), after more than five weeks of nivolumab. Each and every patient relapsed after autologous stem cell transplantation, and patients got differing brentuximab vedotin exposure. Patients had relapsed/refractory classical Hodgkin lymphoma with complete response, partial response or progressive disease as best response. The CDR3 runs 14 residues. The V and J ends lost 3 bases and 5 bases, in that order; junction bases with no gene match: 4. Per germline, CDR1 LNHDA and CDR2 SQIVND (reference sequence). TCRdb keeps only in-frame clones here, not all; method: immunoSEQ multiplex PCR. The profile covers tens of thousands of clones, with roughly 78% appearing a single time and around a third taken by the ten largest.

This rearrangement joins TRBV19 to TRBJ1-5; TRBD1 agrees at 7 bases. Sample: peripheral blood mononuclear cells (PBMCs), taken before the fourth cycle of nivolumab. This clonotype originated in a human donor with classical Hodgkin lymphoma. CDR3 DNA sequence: TGTGCCAGTAGTATGGTCAGGGGGTATCAGCCCCAGCATTTT. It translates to CASSMVRGYQPQHF.